The 7 T cell receptor beta chains below were found in one sample sequenced in a study of early T cells in non-severe SARS-CoV-2 infection. TCRdb re-derived calls from the 5' RACE reads in MiXCR, one entry per CDR3 protein. This repertoire shows about 34,000 distinct CDR3 sequences, roughly 5.7% found once; its top ten account for around 8%. The specimen was whole blood. Receptors originate from an adult who was a healthcare worker with PCR-confirmed SARS-CoV-2 infection or an uninfected control (not recorded which).

This clonotype was recorded many times. This chain uses TRBV7-2 with TRBJ1-5; a possible D gene is TRBD1 (6 bases). V was cut by 2 bases and J by 2 bases, with 10 bases left in between. The CDR3 is made up of 15 amino acids. CDR1 and CDR2 from the germline V gene are SGHTA and FQGNSA. The CDR3 protein is CASSLSGAGNQPQHF. Here the CDR3 DNA reads TGTGCCAGCAGCTTATCGGGGGCGGGCAATCAGCCCCAGCATTTT.

This clonotype was detected ten times or more. The chain recombines TRBV20-1 with TRBJ1-1, with 9 bases matching TRBD1. The ends lost 4 bases at V and 0 bases at J; junction bases unmatched: 3. Germline V gene lookup returns CDR1 DFQATT and CDR2 SNEGSKA (reference sequence). There are 14 residues in the CDR3. The DNA of the CDR3 is TGCAGTGCTATGGACAGGGGCCTGAACACTGAAGCTTTCTTT. Its protein is CSAMDRGLNTEAFF.

This clonotype has a count of ten or more. The chain joins TRBV20-1 to TRBJ2-1; D unclear. CDR3 length equals 10 residues. The V gene lost 4 bases and the J gene lost 8 bases, with 6 bases spanning the gap. Germline V CDR1 and CDR2: DFQATT, SNEGSKA (reference sequence). CDR3 loop: CSANGHEQFF. The CDR3 DNA is TGCAGTGCTAACGGACATGAGCAGTTCTTC.

This clonotype was observed a handful of times. The V call is TRBV11-3, the J call TRBJ2-2, with unresolved D. CDR1 is SGHNT, CDR2 YENEEA, per germline. The V end lost 6 bases, the J end lost 8 bases, and 10 bases lay between the germline ends. The CDR3 runs to 12 residues. CDR3 loop: CASSRNWGELFF. The CDR3 bases are TGTGCCAGCAGTCGTAATTGGGGGGAGCTGTTTTTT. Full variable domain (rest looked up from reference TRBV11-3 and TRBJ2-2): EAGVVQSPRYKIIEKKQPVAFWCNPISGHNTLYWYLQNLGQGPELLIRYENEEAVDDSQLPKDRFSAERLKGVDSTLKIQPAELGDSAVYLCASSRNWGELFFGEGSRLTVL.

This clonotype appeared a few times. This sequence joins TRBV5-1 and TRBJ2-3; D is ambiguous. The CDR3 length is 15 residues. CDR1 and CDR2 (germline): SGHRS, YFSETQ. The V end lost 0 bases, the J end lost 1 base, and 9 bases lay between the germline ends. CDR3 in DNA: TGCGCCAGCAGCTTGGCCTGGAGAGGCACAGATACGCAGTATTTT. Translation: CASSLAWRGTDTQYF.

The V and J genes are TRBV4-3 and TRBJ2-4; 7 positions match TRBD1. Trimming at V came to 0 bases and at J to 1 base, leaving 6 bases not matched to a gene. The CDR3 runs to 17 residues. Germline CDR1 LGHNA, CDR2 YSLEER. The CDR3 nucleotides read TGCGCCAGCAGCCAAGAGTGGGCACAGGGGGCCAAAAACATTCAGTACTTC. This codes for CASSQEWAQGAKNIQYF.

The chain employs TRBV11-2 and TRBJ2-3, with unresolved D. V was cut by 1 base and J by 2 bases, with 13 bases left in between. Germline V gene data show CDR1 as SGHAT and CDR2 as FQNNGV. The CDR3 covers 16 residues. Written as DNA, the CDR3 is TGTGCCAGCAGCTTAGGTTCTAGTCTGTCCACAGATACGCAGTATTTT. It encodes CASSLGSSLSTDTQYF. Combining the CDR3 with reference TRBV11-2 and TRBJ2-3 gives the whole variable domain EAGVAQSPRYKIIEKRQSVAFWCNPISGHATLYWYQQILGQGPKLLIQFQNNGVVDDSQLPKDRFSAERLKGVDSTLKIQPAKLEDSAVYLCASSLGSSLSTDTQYFGPGTRLTVL.